Below, 3 T cell receptor beta chains from the same sample are listed, as sequenced in a study of cytomegalovirus exposure and HLA in healthy donors. Researchers ran the PCR with 60 Vbeta and 13 Jbeta primers. Assay used: immunoSEQ multiplex PCR; TCRdb lists only in-frame clones, some missing. Here the sample spans around 200,000 clones, almost 75% being singletons. The sample comprised PBMCs. The receptors derive from a woman aged 30 to 39 in good health and CMV-seropositive.

The chain is built from TRBV19 and TRBJ1-2; no firm D call. CDR3 length: 15 amino acids. In germline, CDR1 is LNHDA, CDR2 SQIVND (reference sequence). V lost 6 bases to trimming and J lost 2 bases, with 16 bases between them. The CDR3 loop is CASRALGGTNYGYTF. In DNA form, the CDR3 reads TGTGCCAGTAGGGCCCTTGGAGGCACGAACTATGGCTACACCTTC.

The CDR3 DNA is TGTGCCAGCAGCCAGGTGAACACCGGGGAGCTGTTTTTT. Protein: CASSQVNTGELFF. The chain uses TRBV28 and TRBJ2-2; no clear D. Germline V CDR1 and CDR2: MDHEN, SYDVKM. The CDR3 loop spans 13 amino acids. V lost 6 bases and J lost 1, with 6 bases in between. Filled out from reference TRBV28 and TRBJ2-2, the complete variable domain reads DVKVTQSSRYLVKRTGEKVFLECVQDMDHENMFWYRQDPGLGLRLIYFSYDVKMKEKGDIPEGYSVSREKKERFSLILESASTNQTSMYLCASSQVNTGELFFGEGSRLTVL.

With respect to this clone: The junction does not match germline at one end; this may be a read error. The chain recombines TRBV7-9 with TRBJ1-2, with 7 bases that match TRBD1. Germline CDR1 is SEHNR and CDR2 is FQNEAQ (reference sequence). The CDR3 covers 14 residues. DNA for the CDR3: TGTTCCAGCAGCTTACAGGGGCTGAACTATGGCTACACCTTC. Encoded protein: CSSSLQGLNYGYTF.